One sample yielded the 25 T cell receptor beta chains listed below, sequenced in a study of T-cell memory formation after mild COVID-19. TCRdb used MiXCR to reprocess the 5' RACE reads, holding one entry per CDR3 protein. This repertoire shows around 300,000 distinct CDR3 sequences, roughly 13% found once; its top ten account for about a fifth. The specimen sequenced was PBMCs or a T cell subset sorted from them (not recorded which). The receptors derive from a man between 18 and 35 years old who had mild COVID-19 (a few samples of this study predate the infection). Cell type and time point are not known.

This clonotype was picked up many times. V gene TRBV28 combines with J gene TRBJ2-5; possible D gene TRBD2, 5 bases. The CDR3 loop spans 14 amino acids. Per the germline V gene, CDR1 is MDHEN and CDR2 is SYDVKM. V gave up 3 bases and J gave up 5 bases, with 13 bases separating them. CDR3 sequence: CASSFNSGGETQYF. DNA of the CDR3: TGTGCCAGCAGTTTTAATAGTGGCGGGGAGACCCAGTACTTC.

This rearrangement joins TRBV2 to TRBJ2-3; D is possibly TRBD2 (5 bases). V was trimmed by 6 bases and J by 1 base, leaving 14 bases between them. The CDR3 has 15 residues. Germline V lookup: CDR1 SNHLY, CDR2 FYNNEI. The CDR3 loop is CASRTGILGTDTQYF. CDR3 in DNA: TGTGCCAGCAGGACGGGGATTTTGGGCACAGATACGCAGTATTTT.

The chain carries TRBV5-1 and TRBJ2-3; TRBD1 matches at 8 bases. Germline loops: CDR1 SGHRS, CDR2 YFSETQ. The V segment lost 0 bases and the J segment 1 base; nucleotides outside the gene matches: 7. CDR3 length: 17 amino acids. In nucleotides, the CDR3 is TGCGCCAGCAGCTTGGCCCCGGACAGGGTTGGCACAGATACGCAGTATTTT. The encoded protein is CASSLAPDRVGTDTQYF.

The chain recombines TRBV5-1 with TRBJ2-5; 7 bases align to TRBD1. Trimming cost V 2 bases and J 3 bases; bases outside gene matches: 4. The CDR3 has 14 amino acids. Per the germline V gene, CDR1 is SGHRS and CDR2 is YFSETQ. For the CDR3, the DNA is TGCGCCAGCAGCTTTGGGGACAGCAAAGAGACCCAGTACTTC. Translated: CASSFGDSKETQYF.

This chain uses TRBV9 with TRBJ2-1, with a possible D match to TRBD1 (6 bases). CDR1 is SGDLS, CDR2 YYNGEE, per germline. CDR3 length: 15 residues. V was clipped by 4 bases and J by 2 bases, with 13 bases between them. The CDR3 DNA reads as TGTGCCAGCAGCACAACAGGGTCCACCTACAATGAGCAGTTCTTC. It specifies CASSTTGSTYNEQFF.

This chain joins TRBV11-2 and TRBJ2-1; D uncertain. V was shortened by 3 bases and J by 7 bases, with 13 bases between the two germline ends. The CDR3 consists of 14 residues. Germline V gene lookup returns CDR1 SGHAT and CDR2 FQNNGV. The CDR3 sequence is CASSLSPASNEQFF. As DNA, the CDR3 is TGTGCCAGCAGCTTGTCCCCTGCTAGTAATGAGCAGTTCTTC.

The chain recombines TRBV4-1 with TRBJ1-2, with 7 bases that match TRBD1. V was pared by 5 bases and J by 4 bases, with 10 bases of the junction left unmatched. The CDR3 spans 15 residues. CDR1 MGHRA and CDR2 YSYEKL come from the germline V gene. CDR3 residues: CASSTRTGPLYGYTF. CDR3 DNA sequence: TGCGCCAGCAGCACCCGGACAGGACCACTCTATGGCTACACCTTC.

This clonotype was detected many times. The rearrangement uses TRBV20-1 and TRBJ2-5, with 8 positions matching TRBD2. V lost 7 bases and J lost 1; bases outside the gene matches: 11. CDR3 length: 15 amino acids. Germline values: CDR1 DFQATT, CDR2 SNEGSKA (reference sequence). For the CDR3, the DNA is TGCAGTGGATGTCGGCGGGGGGTATTCCAAGAGACCCAGTACTTC. Residues: CSGCRRGVFQETQYF.

This clonotype was detected many times. CDR3 nucleotides: TGTGCCAGCAGTTACTTCGCCGGCTACGAGCAGTACTTC. It yields the protein CASSYFAGYEQYF. This chain links TRBV6-5 with TRBJ2-7; unclear D gene. Deletions cut 1 base from V and 3 bases from J, with 7 bases between. Germline-derived CDR1 and CDR2 are MNHEY and SVGAGI. This CDR3 comprises 13 residues.

This clonotype has more than one count but fewer than ten. The chain couples TRBV2 to TRBJ1-2; 9 bases align to TRBD1. The CDR3 extends over 12 amino acids. Trimming at V came to 6 bases and at J to 7 bases, leaving 3 bases not matched to a gene. Germline CDR1 and CDR2: SNHLY and FYNNEI. CDR3 bases: TGTGCCAGCAGATGGACAGGGGCTGGCTACACCTTC. Translated, it gives CASRWTGAGYTF.

The gene calls are TRBV12-3 or TRBV12-4 and TRBJ2-3, with 7 bases identical to TRBD2. CDR3 length: 15 amino acids. V dropped 6 bases and J dropped 3; count of bases not matched to a gene: 9. For the CDR3, the DNA is TGTGCCAGCAGCCGCAGCGGACTAGAGACAGATACGCAGTATTTT. Translation: CASSRSGLETDTQYF.

The sample holds a few counts of this clonotype. V and J are TRBV12-3 or TRBV12-4 and TRBJ2-5; D may be TRBD1 or TRBD2 (5 bases each). Trimming stripped 5 bases from V and 4 bases from J, with 17 bases between. The CDR3 runs 15 residues. The CDR3 is CASSRTGTQGETQYF. CDR3 bases: TGTGCCAGCAGTCGAACCGGGACCCAAGGAGAGACCCAGTACTTC.

This chain connects TRBV6-5 to TRBJ2-5; D is possibly TRBD2 (6 bases). Trimming left V 6 bases short and J 2 bases short, with 13 bases between. The CDR3 sequence is 14 residues long. Germline CDR1 is MNHEY and CDR2 is SVGAGI. Here the CDR3 DNA reads TGTGCCAGCAGACCCCCGGGACTTCAAGAGACCCAGTACTTC. This codes for CASRPPGLQETQYF.

This clonotype has just a few counts. This chain joins TRBV6-2 or TRBV6-3 and TRBJ2-4, with D perhaps assigned TRBD1 or TRBD2 (5 bases each). The V end was cut by 2 bases, the J end by 4 bases, with 6 bases between. This CDR3 is 13 amino acids long. Looked up from germline, CDR1 is MNHEY and CDR2 is SVGEGT. CDR3: CASSYGGKNIQYF. The CDR3 bases are TGTGCCAGCAGTTACGGGGGTAAAAACATTCAGTACTTC.

This clonotype was detected a few times. The chain combines TRBV18 with TRBJ2-5; D is unclear. Between the trimmed V and J ends, which lost 3 bases and 1 base, there was a span of 9 bases. The CDR3 sequence is 14 residues long. Germline loops: CDR1 KGHSH, CDR2 LQKENI. CDR3 DNA: TGTGCCAGCTCACCGCCGGCGGTCCAAGAGACCCAGTACTTC. Residues: CASSPPAVQETQYF.

This clonotype was seen a handful of times. The J gene is TRBJ2-5, the V gene TRBV4-1, with 7 bases fitting TRBD2. The germline CDR1 and CDR2 sequences are MGHRA and YSYEKL. This CDR3 has 15 residues. Losses at the gene ends were 1 base for V and 5 bases for J; bases not matched to a gene: 7. The CDR3 spells CASSQAAGLGETQYF. CDR3 in DNA: TGCGCCAGCAGCCAAGCAGCGGGGTTAGGGGAGACCCAGTACTTC.

V usage is TRBV9 and J usage is TRBJ2-3, with D unclear. V lost 3 bases and J lost 6, with 11 bases in between. CDR1 SGDLS and CDR2 YYNGEE come from the germline V gene. The CDR3 covers 13 residues. The CDR3: CASSAAVKDTQYF. In DNA form, the CDR3 reads TGTGCCAGCAGCGCGGCAGTTAAGGATACGCAGTATTTT.

The gene calls are TRBV7-2 and TRBJ1-6; D is unclear. CDR1 and CDR2 from the germline V gene are SGHTA and FQGNSA. The V end lost 4 bases, the J end lost 7 bases, and 8 bases lay between the germline ends. This CDR3 spans 13 amino acids. CDR3 in DNA: TGTGCCAGCAGCTCAGACACAAATTCACCCCTCCACTTT. It yields the protein CASSSDTNSPLHF.

This clonotype was seen a handful of times. The rearrangement joins TRBV15 to TRBJ2-1; D might be TRBD1 (6 bases). This CDR3 has 12 amino acids. Germline V gene lookup returns CDR1 LNHNV and CDR2 YYDKDF (reference sequence). Trimming took off 4 bases at V and 15 bases at J, with 16 bases between the two ends. CDR3 in amino acids: CATSTVTGIGFF. CDR3 DNA sequence: TGTGCCACCAGCACCGTAACAGGGATCGGGTTCTTC.

This chain uses TRBV6-5 with TRBJ1-2; D call uncertain. The V gene lost 0 bases and the J gene lost 4 bases, with 9 bases spanning the gap. The CDR3 consists of 14 residues. The germline V gene has CDR1 MNHEY and CDR2 SVGAGI. CDR3 protein: CASSYSRKGYGYTF. The CDR3 nucleotides are TGTGCCAGCAGTTACTCGAGGAAGGGCTATGGCTACACCTTC.

This clonotype was counted at least ten times. The chain is built from TRBV4-3 and TRBJ2-3; no clear D gene. The germline V gene encodes CDR1 LGHNA and CDR2 YSLEER. Trimming took off 0 bases at V and 3 bases at J, with 7 bases between the two ends. This CDR3 has 14 amino acids. The CDR3 sequence: CASSQEAFTDTQYF. In nucleotides, the CDR3 is TGCGCCAGCAGCCAAGAAGCCTTTACAGATACGCAGTATTTT.

This clonotype has more than one count but fewer than ten. The V call is TRBV3-1, the J call TRBJ1-6; no definite D call. This CDR3 contains 12 residues. Between the trimmed V and J ends, which lost 1 base and 6 bases, there was a span of 1 base. Germline V gives CDR1 LGHDT, CDR2 YNNKEL (reference sequence). The CDR3 protein is CASSQANSPLHF. DNA for the CDR3: TGTGCCAGCAGCCAAGCTAATTCACCCCTCCACTTT. Combining the CDR3 with reference TRBV3-1 and TRBJ1-6 gives the whole variable domain DTAVSQTPKYLVTQMGNDKSIKCEQNLGHDTMYWYKQDSKKFLKIMFSYNNKELIINETVPNRFSPKSPDKAHLNLHINSLELGDSAVYFCASSQANSPLHFGNGTRLTVT.

This clonotype was detected a few times. This chain joins TRBV5-1 and TRBJ2-5; 8 positions match TRBD2. CDR3 length: 16 residues. The germline V gene encodes CDR1 SGHRS and CDR2 YFSETQ. V lost 3 bases, J lost 2 bases, and 9 bases stayed unmatched. The CDR3 sequence is CASSSRQRGPQETQYF. CDR3 sequence (DNA): TGCGCCAGCAGCTCCCGACAGCGGGGGCCTCAAGAGACCCAGTACTTC. The whole variable domain, filled in from reference TRBV5-1 and TRBJ2-5, reads KAGVTQTPRYLIKTRGQQVTLSCSPISGHRSVSWYQQTPGQGLQFLFEYFSETQRNKGNFPGRFSGRQFSNSRSEMNVSTLELGDSALYLCASSSRQRGPQETQYFGPGTRLLVL.

This chain joins TRBV20-1 and TRBJ1-2; D gene uncertain. The CDR3 extends over 13 amino acids. The germline CDR1 and CDR2 sequences are DFQATT and SNEGSKA (reference sequence). V dropped 5 bases and J dropped 1 base, with 11 bases sitting between them. CDR3 in amino acids: CSAQKDVNYGYTF. The CDR3 DNA follows: TGCAGTGCTCAAAAGGACGTTAACTATGGCTACACCTTC.

This clonotype was found many times. V gene TRBV11-2 combines with J gene TRBJ2-7; a weak D match, TRBD1 (5 bases). CDR1 is SGHAT and CDR2 is FQNNGV in the germline V gene. CDR3 length equals 12 residues. With 5 bases removed from V and 3 bases from J, the gap between germline ends came to 8 bases. DNA for the CDR3: TGTGCCAGCAGCCCTCAGGGCTACGAGCAGTACTTC. Amino acids: CASSPQGYEQYF. Looking up the rest from reference TRBV11-2 and TRBJ2-7 gives the full variable domain: EAGVAQSPRYKIIEKRQSVAFWCNPISGHATLYWYQQILGQGPKLLIQFQNNGVVDDSQLPKDRFSAERLKGVDSTLKIQPAKLEDSAVYLCASSPQGYEQYFGPGTRLTVT.